The rows below give T cell receptor beta chains drawn from one sample of a study of T cell responses to AZD1222 COVID-19 vaccine. This table comes from immunoSEQ multiplex PCR, and its TCRdb copy is limited to in-frame clones, with some not included. This sample has about 150,000 clones; over 90% occur once, and the top ten carry under 6.5%. Sample: peripheral blood, taken on day 0 of AZD1222 vaccination. The source is an adult in good health. Both conserved end residues are part of each CDR3. A D gene is named only where the DNA matches it firmly. Not every row has a clone size; where given, it reads once, few, many or a size class.

clone_size d_call j_call v_call cdr3_nt cdr3_aa
NA TRBD1 TRBJ2-1 TRBV28 TGTGCCAGCAGTTTAACAGGGGGTTCCTACAATGAGCAGTTCTTC CASSLTGGSYNEQFF
NA NA TRBJ1-2 TRBV6-5 TGTGCCAGCAGGATCGATTTAAACTATGGCTACACCTTC CASRIDLNYGYTF
NA TRBD2 TRBJ2-1 TRBV2 TGTGCCAGCAGTTCCTTTAGCGGGAGGGCCGGTAATGAGCAGTTCTTC CASSSFSGRAGNEQFF
NA TRBD1 TRBJ1-6 TRBV30 TGTGCCTGGAGTTTATGGGACAGCCGTCCCCTCCACTTT CAWSLWDSRPLHF
NA NA TRBJ2-1 TRBV12-3/TRBV12-4 TGTGCCAGCTGCCTGGACTACAATGAGCAGTTCTTC CASCLDYNEQFF
NA NA TRBJ1-2 TRBV5-4 TGTGCCAGCAGCTTCTCACTGGCCGGCTATGGCTACACCTTC CASSFSLAGYGYTF
NA TRBD1 TRBJ1-2 TRBV4-2 TGTGCCAGCAGCCAACAGGGGGCTCGTGGCTACACCTTC CASSQQGARGYTF
once NA TRBJ2-7 TRBV15 TGTGCCACCAGCAGAGATCTAGACAGGCGATACGAGCAGTACTTC CATSRDLDRRYEQYF
NA NA TRBJ1-4 TRBV6-5 TGTGCCAGCAGGGACGGTGAAAAACTGTTTTTT CASRDGEKLFF
NA NA TRBJ1-4 TRBV5-1 TGCGCCAGCAGCCAACAGGGCGCGAATGAAAAACTGTTTTTT CASSQQGANEKLFF
NA NA TRBJ1-2 TRBV5-1 TGCGCCAGCAGCTTGCGCCAGGAGGACTATGGCTACACCTTC CASSLRQEDYGYTF
NA TRBD1 TRBJ1-1 TRBV6-5 TGTGCCAGCAGTTGGGACAGGGGGGGAAACACTGAAGCTTTCTTT CASSWDRGGNTEAFF
NA TRBD2 TRBJ2-1 TRBV7-3 TGTGCCAGCAGCGGGACTAGTTCTAGTGAGCAGTTCTTC CASSGTSSSEQFF
NA NA TRBJ2-3 TRBV25-1 TGTGCCAGCAGCCAGGACCAGGGGATAGGGGATACGCAGTATTTT CASSQDQGIGDTQYF
NA TRBD1 TRBJ2-1 TRBV29-1 TGCAGCGTGCGACAGGGGGCCTACGATGAGCAGTTCTTC CSVRQGAYDEQFF
NA NA TRBJ1-4 TRBV6-5 TGTGCCAGCTCCCGGGACGGAAACAATGAAAAACTGTTTTTT CASSRDGNNEKLFF
NA NA TRBJ2-1 TRBV12-3/TRBV12-4 TGTGCCAGCAGCCCGATTTACAATGAGCAGTTCTTC CASSPIYNEQFF
NA NA TRBJ2-3 TRBV11-2 TGTGCCAGCAGCTTAGGCACTAGCACAGATACGCAGTATTTT CASSLGTSTDTQYF
NA TRBD2 TRBJ2-5 TRBV7-7 TGTGCTAGTGGACTAGCGGGAGGAGAGACCCAGTACTTC CASGLAGGETQYF
once NA TRBJ1-1 TRBV3-1/TRBV3-2 TGTGCCAGCAGCCAAGGGGACCACATGAACACTGAAGCTTTCTTT CASSQGDHMNTEAFF
NA NA TRBJ1-6 TRBV20-1 TGCAGTGCACTCATGAGTTCACCCCTCCACTTT CSALMSSPLHF
NA TRBD1 TRBJ1-6 TRBV6-5 TGTGCCAGCAGTCAATCAACAGGGGGGCCTTCACCCCTCCACTTT CASSQSTGGPSPLHF